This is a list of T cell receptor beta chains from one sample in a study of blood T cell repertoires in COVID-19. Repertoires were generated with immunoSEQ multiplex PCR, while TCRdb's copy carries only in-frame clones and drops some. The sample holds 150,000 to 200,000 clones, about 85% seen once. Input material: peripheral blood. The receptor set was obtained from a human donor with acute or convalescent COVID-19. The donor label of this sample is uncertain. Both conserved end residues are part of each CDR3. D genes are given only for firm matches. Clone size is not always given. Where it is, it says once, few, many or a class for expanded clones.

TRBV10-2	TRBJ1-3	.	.	TGCGCCAGCAGTGAGAAGACAGGCTCTGGAAACACCATATATTTT	CASSEKTGSGNTIYF
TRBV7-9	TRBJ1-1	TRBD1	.	TGTGCCAGCAGCTTGCGGACAGGGATGCCCACTGAAGCTTTCTTT	CASSLRTGMPTEAFF
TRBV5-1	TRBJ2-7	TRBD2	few	TGCGCCAGCAGCTTGGAAGCGGGGGATCTCTACGAGCAGTACTTC	CASSLEAGDLYEQYF
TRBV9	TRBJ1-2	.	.	TGTGCCAGCAGCGTAGAACAGGGAAACTATGGCTACACCTTC	CASSVEQGNYGYTF
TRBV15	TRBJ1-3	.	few	TGTGCCACCAGGAGAGGTAATGGAAACACCATATATTTT	CATRRGNGNTIYF
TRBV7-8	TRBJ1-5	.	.	TGTGCCAGCAGCTTAGCTGAGATTCAGCCCCAGCATTTT	CASSLAEIQPQHF
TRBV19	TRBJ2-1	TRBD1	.	TGTGCCAGTAGCGGGACAGGTTACAATGAGCAGTTCTTC	CASSGTGYNEQFF
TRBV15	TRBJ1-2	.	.	TGTGCCACCAGCAGGGAGGGGACCTATGGCTACACCTTC	CATSREGTYGYTF
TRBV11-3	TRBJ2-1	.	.	TGTGCCAGCAGCTTAGGACGGACTCATAGCTCCTACAATGAGCAGTTCTTC	CASSLGRTHSSYNEQFF
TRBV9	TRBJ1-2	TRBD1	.	TGTGCCAGCAGCGAACGGACAGGATCTAACTATGGCTACACCTTC	CASSERTGSNYGYTF
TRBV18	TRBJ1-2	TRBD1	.	TGTGCCAGCTCACCTCTTGGACAGGGAAATGGCTACACCTTC	CASSPLGQGNGYTF
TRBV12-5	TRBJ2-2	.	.	TGTGCTAGTGGTTTGGTACCGGGCGGGGAGCTGTTTTTT	CASGLVPGGELFF
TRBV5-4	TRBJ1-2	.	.	TGTGCCAGCAGCTTGGAGGGGCAGAAGATTTATGGCTACACCTTC	CASSLEGQKIYGYTF
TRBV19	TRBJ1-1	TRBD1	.	TGTGCCAGTAGTAGGGACAGGGGCCTCGGTAAGCGGAACACTGAAGCTTTCTTT	CASSRDRGLGKRNTEAFF
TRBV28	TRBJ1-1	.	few	TGTGCCAGCAGTTCCTATCGACAAGAAGCTTTCTTT	CASSSYRQEAFF
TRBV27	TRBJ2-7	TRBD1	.	TGTGCCAGCAGTTTAAGACAGGGGGTATACGAGCAGTACTTC	CASSLRQGVYEQYF
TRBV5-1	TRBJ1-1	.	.	TGCGCCAGCAGCTTGAGGGGCGGGGACACTGAAGCTTTCTTT	CASSLRGGDTEAFF
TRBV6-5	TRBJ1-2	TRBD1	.	TGTGCCAGCAGTTACCTGGACAGGGGAGATGGCTACACCTTC	CASSYLDRGDGYTF
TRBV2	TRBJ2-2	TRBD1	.	TGTGCCAGCAGTGGAGGGACAGCCTCGCTTAACACCGGGGAGCTGTTTTTT	CASSGGTASLNTGELFF
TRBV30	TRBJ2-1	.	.	TGTGCCTGGACCCCCTCGGGGGGCCTCTCCTACAATGAGCAGTTCTTC	CAWTPSGGLSYNEQFF
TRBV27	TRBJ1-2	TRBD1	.	TGTGCCAGCAGTTGGACAGGGAACTATGGCTACACCTTC	CASSWTGNYGYTF
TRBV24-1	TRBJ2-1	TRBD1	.	TGTGCCACCAGTGAGCCGGGACAGTCCAAGCAGTTCTTC	CATSEPGQSKQFF
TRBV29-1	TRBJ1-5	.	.	TGCAGCGTTGTGCCAGGGGGCAATCAGCCCCAGCATTTT	CSVVPGGNQPQHF
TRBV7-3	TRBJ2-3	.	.	TGTGCCAGCAGCTTATCAGGGGTCACAGATACGCAGTATTTT	CASSLSGVTDTQYF
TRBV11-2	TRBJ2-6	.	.	TGTGCCAGCAGCTTAGGTGGGATTACTAGGTATCCTGGGGCCAACGTCCTGACTTTC	CASSLGGITRYPGANVLTF